This TCR beta chain derives from a study of T cell repertoires in cytomegalovirus infection (dated by TCRdb to between 2018 and 2020). Study-wide context: Alongside well-studied HLA-B-restricted epitopes, the peptide stimulations were aimed at recently identified HLA-C-restricted CMV epitopes, whose presentation resists viral immunomodulation. Donor HLA type was relevant to the analysis, because carriage of CMV infection together with the matching HLA type was indicated by public TCR beta signatures.

Broad study findings and their caveats: The ex vivo response was dominated by HLA-C-restricted CMV-specific TCR beta clonotypes, and the single most frequent clonotype in two of eight donors was supplied by these HLA-C-restricted clonotypes. Cumulative frequency of public TCR beta family members discriminated carriers of CMV infection plus the relevant HLA type in this cohort and an independent approximately 360-donor cohort.

The sample's treatment or condition label is to be understood as: in vitro stimulation with specific CMV peptide epitopes to enrich CMV-specific T cells. The sequencer listed for this sample is Illumina HiSeq 1500. TCRdb applied fastp at Q25 and MiXCR to the public reads, then kept only in-frame beta chains. Rows merge per CDR3 protein into single entries with the most common DNA and genes. The sample data list roughly 570,000 distinct CDR3 sequences, and roughly 42% of these were observed just once. In total, the top ten clones hold about 46% of the sample. Spanning cysteine to phenylalanine, the CDR3 consists of 17 amino acids. The only DNA kept is the CDR3, 51 bases in frame from the first base. Based on the germline V gene, the CDR1 and CDR2 sequences are SGHAT and FQNNGV. From V the trimming removes 1 base and from J it removes 7 bases, while the gene matches leave 9 bases of the junction unaccounted for.

This clonotype has only a few counts. Its specific antigen is unknown. No base-level quality is on record; no much larger clone is a single base apart. The specimen comprised cultured PBMCs, sampled from culture after CMV antigen stimulation. The chain joins TRBV11-2 to TRBJ2-1, with 11 central nucleotides matching TRBD1. The source of this sequence is a human donor in good health (CMV status not recorded). Some clones in this sample may be carry-over from other donors' samples. The DNA sequence is as follows: TGTGCCAGCAGCTTAGGATTTGAGGACAGGGGGCGAAATGAGCAGTTCTTC. Its coded protein is CASSLGFEDRGRNEQFF.